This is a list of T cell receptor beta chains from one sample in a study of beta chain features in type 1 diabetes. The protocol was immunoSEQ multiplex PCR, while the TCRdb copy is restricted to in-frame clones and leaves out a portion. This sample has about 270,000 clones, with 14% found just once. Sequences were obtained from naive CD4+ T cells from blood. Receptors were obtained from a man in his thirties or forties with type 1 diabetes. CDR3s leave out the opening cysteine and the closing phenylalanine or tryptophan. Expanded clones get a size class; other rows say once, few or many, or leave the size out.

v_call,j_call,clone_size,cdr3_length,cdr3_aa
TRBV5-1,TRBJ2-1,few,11,ASSLGLDNEQF
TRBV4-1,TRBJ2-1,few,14,ASSQGGRGSGDEQF
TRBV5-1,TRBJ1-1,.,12,ASSSTMGGTEAF
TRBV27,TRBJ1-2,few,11,ASSLNRVNGYT
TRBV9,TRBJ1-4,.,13,ASSPSGGAAEKLF
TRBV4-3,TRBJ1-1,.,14,ASSQEFGGAKTEAF
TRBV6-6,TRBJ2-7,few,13,ASSRLAGGSYEQY
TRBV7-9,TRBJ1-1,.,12,ASSLRQGDTEAF
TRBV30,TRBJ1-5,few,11,AWSRGANQPQH
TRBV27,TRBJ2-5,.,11,ASSYRGKETQY
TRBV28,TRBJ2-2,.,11,ASRDTNTGELF
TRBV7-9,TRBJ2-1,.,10,ASSLSGDEQF
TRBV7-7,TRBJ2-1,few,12,ASSPGLALHEQF
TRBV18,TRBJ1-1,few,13,ASSPHQGMDTEAF
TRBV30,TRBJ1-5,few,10,AWSGPNQPQH
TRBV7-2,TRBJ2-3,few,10,ASSLTEDTQY
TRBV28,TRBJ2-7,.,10,ASSLSSYEQY
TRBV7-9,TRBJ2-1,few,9,ASTFDNEQF
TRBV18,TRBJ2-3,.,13,ASSPLQGPTDTQY
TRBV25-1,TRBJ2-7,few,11,ASRGGRAYEQY
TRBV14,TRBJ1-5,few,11,ASSQDMNQPQH
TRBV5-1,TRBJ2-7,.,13,ASSSGTGDSYEQY
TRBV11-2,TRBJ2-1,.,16,ASSSTGRTGGGYNEQF
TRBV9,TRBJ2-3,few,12,ASSARDFSDTQY
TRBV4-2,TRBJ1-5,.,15,ASSQAGGVDSNQPQH
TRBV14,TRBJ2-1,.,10,ASSQGGDEQF
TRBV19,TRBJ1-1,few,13,ASSSSAGSGTEAF
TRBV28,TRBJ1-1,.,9,ASRDATEAF
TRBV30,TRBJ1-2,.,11,AWSSRGSRGYT
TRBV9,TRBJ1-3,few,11,ASRAGAGNTIY
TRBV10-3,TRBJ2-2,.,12,AISSGGSTGELF
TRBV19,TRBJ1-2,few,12,ASNTFQGSRGYT
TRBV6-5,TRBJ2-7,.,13,ASSLLAGGGYEQY
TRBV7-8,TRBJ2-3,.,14,ASSLGRGPSTDTQY
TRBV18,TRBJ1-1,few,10,ASSARGTEAF
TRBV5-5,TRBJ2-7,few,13,ASSSGLAVSYEQY
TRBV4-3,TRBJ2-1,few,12,ASSQDNPSNEQF
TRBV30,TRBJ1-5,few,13,AWSTQGISNQPQH
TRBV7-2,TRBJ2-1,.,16,ASSLRVASGGSYNEQF
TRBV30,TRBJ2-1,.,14,AWSRSGTSGRNEQF
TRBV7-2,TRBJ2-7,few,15,ASRTTGTSGGGYEQY
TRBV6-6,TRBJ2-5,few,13,ASFSGTGGREAQY
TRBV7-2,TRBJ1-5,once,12,ASSRDRTNQPQH
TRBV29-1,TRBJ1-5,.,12,SVSQGVNNQPQH
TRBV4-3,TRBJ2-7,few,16,ASSQDAGTSGLYYEQY
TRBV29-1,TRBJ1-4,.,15,SVHKLQGFGLNEKLF